This T cell receptor beta chain was retrieved from a study of cytomegalovirus exposure and HLA in healthy donors. In the case of this clone: The antigen is undetermined.

Germline CDR1 SGHRS, CDR2 YFSETQ. V was clipped by 2 bases and J by 4 bases, with 12 bases between them. This CDR3 has 15 amino acids. PCR employed 60 Vbeta and 13 Jbeta primers. The protocol was immunoSEQ multiplex PCR, while the TCRdb copy is restricted to in-frame clones and leaves out a portion. The sample lists about 190,000 clones, almost 75% seen once, with approximately 3.1% in the top ten. Study-wide findings and caveats: Overall, approximately 150 TCR beta chains were annotated as cytomegalovirus-associated. Later on, an analysis showed TCR association rates differing by HLA locus, with DRB1 the most and HLA-C the fewest. Among TCR beta chains of equal frequency, HLA-associated ones were more clonally expanded in a later analysis.

Sequenced material: PBMCs. The receptor's source is a young woman in good health and CMV-seropositive. This rearrangement joins TRBV5-1 to TRBJ1-4; tentatively, D is TRBD1 (5 bases). The CDR3 DNA sequence: TGCGCCAGCAGCTTTGTATCAGGGTTTAATGAAAAACTGTTTTTT. This gives the protein CASSFVSGFNEKLFF.